The clone carrying this T cell receptor beta chain appeared a few times. Its antigen remains unidentified. These data belong to a study of response to subunit inactivated influenza vaccine. TCRdb re-analysed the RT-PCR reads in MiXCR, keeping a single row per CDR3 protein. The sample gives about 500,000 distinct CDR3 sequences, 16% of which show up once; roughly 3.1% is in the top ten. Overall study results and limits: Authors suggested each seasonal flu vaccination may recruit only limited numbers of new T cells.

This CDR3 spans 13 amino acids. The ends were cut back, 5 bases at V and 2 bases at J, with 10 bases in the middle. Germline CDR1 is DFQATT and CDR2 is SNEGSKA (reference sequence). The sequence was collected from a man aged 45-69 years who received an inactivated influenza vaccine. Sequenced material: CD4+ T cells sorted from PBMCs, taken 23 months after vaccination. The J gene is TRBJ1-5, the V gene TRBV20-1; D is perhaps TRBD1 (5 bases). In DNA, the CDR3 is TGCAGTGCTTATCAGGGAGGCAATCAGCCCCAGCATTTT. It specifies CSAYQGGNQPQHF.